This T cell receptor beta chain was recovered during a study of blood T cell repertoires in COVID-19. At the level of the study: Collection of acute and convalescent COVID-19 samples took place in the United States, Italy and Spain. PBMCs, B-cell-depleted T cells, or T cells provided the cDNA or gDNA that made up the material.

Original methodology: Reference gene primers were amplified, and this amplification served to estimate nucleated cell counts. Measured with immunoSEQ multiplex PCR; TCRdb has only the in-frame clones, and not every one. That table furnishes V, J and clone size, whereas the DNA furnished D and trimming. The sample shows tens of thousands of clones, 90% of them seen only once. Sequenced: peripheral blood. This TCR derives from a man aged 45-65 years with acute or convalescent COVID-19.

The CDR3 spells CAWSSLGREAGQFF. In DNA, the CDR3 is TGTGCCTGGAGTAGTTTAGGAAGGGAGGCCGGACAGTTCTTC. This chain uses TRBV30 with TRBJ2-1, with D possibly TRBD2 on 6 matching bases. Germline V gene sequence: CDR1 GTSNPN, CDR2 SVGIG (reference sequence). The CDR3 covers 14 residues. The germline V and J ends were trimmed by 2 bases and 13 bases, with 21 bases remaining between them.